This entry concerns a single TCR beta chain. The data are from a study of TIL therapy for anti-PD-1-resistant metastatic lung cancer. Turning to the study itself: Tumors had a median PD-L1 proportion score of 6%. Half of patients were current or former smokers.

The libraries were made with immunoSEQ v3. Produced via immunoSEQ multiplex PCR; TCRdb's table is partial and in-frame only. Here the sample spans about 32,000 clones, 60% to 80% being singletons. Germline V gene data show CDR1 as LGHNT and CDR2 as FRNRAP. This CDR3 is 14 amino acids long. V gave up 4 bases and J gave up 4 bases, with 13 bases separating them. The time point is: pre-treatment sample, taken before nivolumab and TIL therapy. The V call is TRBV12-5, the J call TRBJ1-2; no clear D gene. The receptor's source is a woman between 30 and 80 years old with non-small cell lung cancer. This material consisted of blood, taken at baseline. The CDR3 DNA is TGTGCTAGTGGTTCCCCCTACAGATTCTATGGCTACACCTTC. As protein: CASGSPYRFYGYTF.